These 3 T cell receptor beta chains came from one sample sequenced in a study of CD8 T cells in ankylosing spondylitis. Study-wide results and caveats: Seemingly characteristic of ankylosing spondylitis blood was a TCR beta motif consisting of 7 or 8 highly homologous variants.

Antigens of these TCRs are unknown. One entry per CDR3 protein, called by TCRdb with MiXCR from the 5' RACE reads. Of 700,000 to 850,000 distinct CDR3 sequences listed, 10% to 15% are singletons. The specimen was blood, either unsorted or a sorted T cell fraction (not recorded which). Source of these receptors: a male donor with ankylosing spondylitis.

This clonotype was recorded a few times. The V gene is TRBV7-9, the J gene TRBJ2-5; 8 bases are shared with TRBD2. The V segment lost 1 base and the J segment 2 bases; nucleotides outside the gene matches: 9. The CDR3 is made up of 17 amino acids. Per the germline V gene, CDR1 is SEHNR and CDR2 is FQNEAQ (reference sequence). The CDR3 sequence: CASSLGNSGRVQETQYF. The DNA of the CDR3 is TGTGCCAGCAGCTTAGGAAACAGCGGGAGAGTTCAAGAGACCCAGTACTTC.

At least ten counts were recorded for this clonotype. The J gene is TRBJ1-2, the V gene TRBV29-1; 10 nucleotides agree with TRBD1. V trimming: 7 bases; J trimming: 6 bases; junction bases outside the gene matches: 2. Looked up from germline, CDR1 is SQVTM and CDR2 is ANQGSEA. The CDR3 loop spans 11 amino acids. For the CDR3, the DNA is TGCAGCGCTGACAGGGGGCATGGCTACACCTTC. Translation: CSADRGHGYTF.

J is TRBJ2-3 and V is TRBV14; D call uncertain. This CDR3 comprises 16 residues. CDR1 is SGHDN, CDR2 FVKESK, per germline. V was cut by 3 bases and J by 0 bases, with 13 bases left in between. The CDR3 reads CASSQKSRISTDTQYF. The CDR3 coding sequence is TGTGCCAGCAGCCAGAAGAGCAGGATTAGCACAGATACGCAGTATTTT.